This T cell receptor beta chain was sequenced in a study of blood T cells in healthy people across ages. Alongside a J-beta primer mix, a sample-barcoded 5' primer served in a second PCR lasting about 7 to 11 cycles. Via MiXCR, TCRdb re-called the 5' RACE reads, giving one row per CDR3 protein. The sample has about 1.4 million distinct CDR3 sequences, approximately 60% seen once. Germline values: CDR1 DFQATT, CDR2 SNEGSKA (reference sequence). The CDR3 has 16 residues. V gave up 1 base and J gave up 9 bases; unmatched junction bases: 14. This TCR came from a man aged 18 to 35 in good health. The rearrangement uses TRBV20-1 and TRBJ1-1; 10 bases match TRBD1. Material for sequencing was blood. The CDR3 DNA sequence: TGCAGTGCTAGAGTCCCCGGGACAGGGGTTCATAGTCAAGCTTTCTTT. It yields the protein CSARVPGTGVHSQAFF.